This T cell receptor beta chain appears in the sequencing data of a study of early T cells in non-severe SARS-CoV-2 infection (dated by TCRdb to the early 2020s). In the study overall: TCR sequencing used bulk RNA from unsorted whole blood, so alpha and beta chains could not be paired. Study-level results and caveats: Matching against VDJdb was skewed toward anti-spike CD8 responses, likely underestimated virus-specific expansions, and missed private and CD4 specificities.

At least ten counts were recorded for this clonotype. This clone's antigen is unknown. No much larger clonotype is one base removed from it; base qualities were not supplied. Preparation of the library involved 5' RACE. Sequencing instrument: NextSeq 500. In the TCR library protocol, unique molecular identifiers were attached to individual cDNA molecules to correct for PCR bias and sequencing error. TCR alpha and beta chains were both sequenced, and the abundances of alpha and beta sequences in each sample were closely correlated with each other. The original pipeline was this. Decombinator V4 was used to annotate the V gene, J gene and CDR3 of the TCR sequences. TCRs were defined as expanded if a significant change between any two time points was detected under a Poisson model with p below 0.0001. TCR abundances were normalised to the total number of TCRs sequenced per sample and expressed as counts per million. VDJdb, accessed on 1 November 2021, was searched for TCRs annotated for CMV, EBV and SARS-CoV-2, and TCRs annotated for more than one antigen were excluded. TCRdb reworked the public reads: Q25 trimming with fastp, MiXCR clone assembly, productive beta chains retained. Each entry is one CDR3 protein sequence, shown with its most common DNA and genes. The V and J calls shown here were made by TCRdb, not taken from the authors' results. Across this sample there are tens of thousands of distinct CDR3 sequences, with roughly 7.9% seen only once. About an eighth of the sample rests with the top ten.

The study was a case-control design nested within a healthcare worker cohort in London, UK, with weekly nasopharyngeal swab PCR tests and blood sampling. Healthcare workers were enrolled in the week of the UK lockdown, from 23 to 31 March 2020, and were followed every week for up to roughly 15 weeks. The material sequenced was whole blood, taken at baseline. The clonotype was recovered from an adult who was a healthcare worker with PCR-confirmed SARS-CoV-2 infection or an uninfected control (not recorded which).

CDR3 region: CASSLGLAGGRETQYF. The nucleotides read TGTGCCAGCAGCTTAGGGCTAGCGGGGGGTAGAGAGACCCAGTACTTC. The V and J genes are TRBV7-2 and TRBJ2-5, with 11 central nucleotides matching TRBD2. Compared with germline, V lacks 1 base and J lacks 4 bases; bases without a gene match: 5. As encoded in the germline V gene, CDR1 is SGHTA while CDR2 is FQGNSA. CDR3 length: 16 amino acids, cysteine to phenylalanine. Only the CDR3 DNA stays, 48 bases, in frame from base 1.